This entry features one T cell receptor beta chain sequence. Its antigen is not identified. The sample is drawn from a study of PD-L1 blockade in urothelial cancer. Background on the study: In about 2014, patients got going on atezolizumab, taking 1,200 mg intravenously every 3 weeks.

Germline CDR1 MDHEN, CDR2 SYDVKM. The junction had 6 bases not matched to a gene; V was cut back by 5 bases and J by 3 bases. The CDR3 covers 15 residues. Time point denoted: pretreatment peripheral blood. Study results and limitations: Durable benefit was linked to greater 3-week expansion of tumor-associated blood clones.

The templates were synthetic TCR analogs, and they were spiked into each PCR. Profiling relied on immunoSEQ multiplex PCR, and the TCRdb table lists in-frame clones only, not all of them. The table has approximately 90,000 clones, over 65% seen once. The receptor was derived from a man aged 60-69 years with urothelial cancer. Source: PBMCs, taken around atezolizumab (anti-PD-L1) treatment. This chain joins TRBV28 and TRBJ2-7, with 11 bases fitting TRBD2. The chain's CDR3 is CASSTSGRTNYEQYF. As DNA, the CDR3 is TGTGCCAGCAGTACTAGCGGGAGAACTAACTACGAGCAGTACTTC. Together with reference TRBV28 and TRBJ2-7, the CDR3 gives the full variable domain: DVKVTQSSRYLVKRTGEKVFLECVQDMDHENMFWYRQDPGLGLRLIYFSYDVKMKEKGDIPEGYSVSREKKERFSLILESASTNQTSMYLCASSTSGRTNYEQYFGPGTRLTVT.